This TCR beta chain emerged from a study of monozygotic twins with inflammatory bowel disease. Germline V lookup: CDR1 LNHNV, CDR2 YYDKDF (reference sequence). The CDR3 runs 17 residues. TCRdb re-called the 5' RACE reads, yielding one record per CDR3 amino acid sequence without DNA. This sample's clone table lists 150,000 to 200,000 distinct CDR3 sequences. The sample was blood. This clonotype was obtained from a human donor with ulcerative colitis or Crohn's disease, or a healthy co-twin of an affected twin (not recorded which). This rearrangement joins TRBV15 to TRBJ2-6. CDR3 in amino acids: CATSRDSTGSGANVLIF.